Listed here are 29 T cell receptor beta chains from one sample, sequenced in a study of cytomegalovirus exposure and HLA in healthy donors. Primers for the PCR totalled 60 Vbeta and 13 Jbeta. Here immunoSEQ multiplex PCR was the method, and the copy in TCRdb shows in-frame clones only, minus some. The sample lists about 150,000 clones; 65% to 80% were seen once. Sequenced material: PBMCs. The receptors shown here come from a man aged 35 to 55 in good health and CMV-seropositive.

The chain carries TRBV19 and TRBJ1-1, with a possible D match to TRBD1 (5 bases). Germline values: CDR1 LNHDA, CDR2 SQIVND (reference sequence). Trimming removed 7 bases at V and 1 base at J, with 13 bases between. This CDR3 spans 14 amino acids. The CDR3 loop is CASMEYRGNTEAFF. In DNA, the CDR3 is TGTGCCAGTATGGAGTATAGGGGGAACACTGAAGCTTTCTTT.

The chain combines TRBV2 with TRBJ2-2; D uncertain. V lost 7 bases and J lost 1, with 10 bases in between. Germline values: CDR1 SNHLY, CDR2 FYNNEI. This CDR3 region has 14 residues. DNA of the CDR3: TGTGCCAGCAATGACGGTGGGAACACCGGGGAGCTGTTTTTT. Translating it yields CASNDGGNTGELFF.

This sequence joins TRBV5-4 and TRBJ2-1, with D possibly TRBD1 on 5 matching bases. The germline V gene encodes CDR1 SGHNT and CDR2 YYREEE (reference sequence). The CDR3 length is 11 residues. The V and J ends lost 4 bases and 15 bases respectively, with 14 bases between them. CDR3 DNA: TGTGCCAGCAGCCGAGACAGATACCTGTTCTTC. This encodes CASSRDRYLFF.

The rearrangement uses TRBV5-4 and TRBJ2-1; 10 bases are shared with TRBD1. Per the germline V gene, CDR1 is SGHNT and CDR2 is YYREEE (reference sequence). The ends lost 10 bases at V and 7 bases at J; junction bases unmatched: 5. CDR3 length: 12 residues. The CDR3: CAGSGQGNEQFF. In DNA form, the CDR3 reads TGTGCCGGATCGGGACAGGGGAATGAGCAGTTCTTC.

This chain joins TRBV7-9 and TRBJ2-2; TRBD1 matches at 8 bases. Germline V gene lookup returns CDR1 SEHNR and CDR2 FQNEAQ (reference sequence). The V segment lost 4 bases and the J segment 6 bases; nucleotides outside the gene matches: 4. The CDR3 sequence is 14 residues long. CDR3 DNA: TGTGCCAGCAGCTCCACACAGGGGGCCGGGGAGCTGTTTTTT. This sequence encodes CASSSTQGAGELFF. The full variable domain, with the rest looked up from reference TRBV7-9 and TRBJ2-2, is DTGVSQNPRHKITKRGQNVTFRCDPISEHNRLYWYRQTLGQGPEFLTYFQNEAQLEKSRLLSDRFSAERPKGSFSTLEIQRTEQGDSAMYLCASSSTQGAGELFFGEGSRLTVL.

The V and J genes are TRBV4-2 and TRBJ2-2, with D possibly being TRBD2 (5 bases). V was clipped by 2 bases and J by 0 bases, with 7 bases between them. The CDR3 extends over 15 amino acids. Germline loops: CDR1 LGHNA, CDR2 YNFKEQ. The CDR3 spells CASSQLAANTGELFF. In DNA, the CDR3 is TGTGCCAGCAGCCAACTAGCTGCGAACACCGGGGAGCTGTTTTTT.

V gene TRBV19 combines with J gene TRBJ2-2; 8 bases map to TRBD2. V dropped 7 bases and J dropped 2; count of bases not matched to a gene: 6. The CDR3 contains 15 residues. Germline CDR1 reads LNHDA; CDR2 reads SQIVND (reference sequence). CDR3 nucleotide sequence: TGTGCCAGTAAAGATAGCGGGATAAACACCGGGGAGCTGTTTTTT. This codes for CASKDSGINTGELFF.

This clone was seen a few times. The chain uses TRBV15 and TRBJ1-5; D perhaps matches TRBD1 (6 bases). The germline CDR1 and CDR2 sequences are LNHNV and YYDKDF (reference sequence). Trimming removed 0 bases from V and 6 bases from J, with 12 bases in between. This CDR3 region has 15 residues. CDR3 in DNA: TGTGCCACCAGCAGAGACAGGGGAGACGGTCAGCCCCAGCATTTT. Translating it yields CATSRDRGDGQPQHF.

The chain has TRBV7-2 and TRBJ2-1; 11 nucleotides line up with TRBD2. Losses at the gene ends were 5 bases for V and 9 bases for J; bases not matched to a gene: 6. CDR3 length equals 14 residues. The germline V gene encodes CDR1 SGHTA and CDR2 FQGNSA. The CDR3: CASSQIAGGLEQFF. The CDR3 region has the DNA TGTGCCAGCAGCCAAATAGCGGGAGGGCTTGAGCAGTTCTTC.

The genes are TRBV9 and TRBJ2-7; D gene uncertain. V was cut by 0 bases and J by 6 bases, with 7 bases left in between. From germline, CDR1 is SGDLS and CDR2 YYNGEE. There are 12 residues in the CDR3. This CDR3 is CASSVVVPEQYF. CDR3 coding DNA: TGTGCCAGCAGCGTAGTAGTTCCCGAGCAGTACTTC. Full variable domain (rest looked up from reference TRBV9 and TRBJ2-7): DSGVTQTPKHLITATGQRVTLRCSPRSGDLSVYWYQQSLDQGLQFLIQYYNGEERAKGNILERFSAQQFPDLHSELNLSSLELGDSALYFCASSVVVPEQYFGPGTRLTVT.

This clone was seen once. The genes are TRBV21-1 and TRBJ2-4; the D call of TRBD1 is as the table states it, not checked on the DNA. TRBV21-1 is designated a pseudogene. This CDR3 has 13 amino acids. CDR3 in amino acids: CASSLQQGNIQYF. The CDR3 region has the DNA TGTGCCAGCAGCTTACAACAGGGAAACATTCAGTACTTC.

The chain recombines TRBV2 with TRBJ1-6; tentative D call: TRBD1 (5 bases). There are 14 residues in the CDR3. CDR1 and CDR2 from the germline V gene are SNHLY and FYNNEI. With 4 bases removed from V and 10 bases from J, the gap between germline ends came to 14 bases. CDR3 DNA sequence: TGTGCCAGCAGTGTAGAAGTGGACAACTCACCCCTCCACTTT. Translating it yields CASSVEVDNSPLHF. Full variable domain (outside the CDR3, taken from reference TRBV2 and TRBJ1-6): EPEVTQTPSHQVTQMGQEVILRCVPISNHLYFYWYRQILGQKVEFLVSFYNNEISEKSEIFDDQFSVERPDGSNFTLKIRSTKLEDSAMYFCASSVEVDNSPLHFGNGTRLTVT.

The chain has TRBV4-1 and TRBJ1-2; D possibly corresponds to TRBD1 (5 bases). CDR3 size: 17 residues. The V gene's germline CDR1 is MGHRA and CDR2 YSYEKL. V gave up 3 bases and J gave up 2 bases, with 19 bases separating them. CDR3 residues: CASSHASPRGRNYGYTF. The CDR3 DNA sequence: TGCGCCAGCAGCCACGCAAGCCCTAGGGGCCGCAACTATGGCTACACCTTC.

With regard to this clone: At one boundary the junction diverges from the germline segment, which might be a read error. The CDR3 here is CASSLGSLQGWGNSQYF. In nucleotides, the CDR3 is TGTGCCAGCAGTTTGGGCTCACTACAGGGGTGGGGAAACAGTCAGTACTTC. The chain uses TRBV28 and TRBJ2-4; 7 positions match TRBD1. CDR3 length: 17 residues. CDR1 and CDR2 from the germline V gene are MDHEN and SYDVKM.

The rearrangement uses TRBV19 and TRBJ2-6; 8 bases match TRBD2. With 5 bases clipped from V and 0 bases from J, the junction kept 3 bases outside the gene matches. Germline CDR1 and CDR2: LNHDA and SQIVND (reference sequence). The CDR3 has 16 amino acids. CDR3 residues: CASSRGGTSGANVLTF. In DNA, the CDR3 is TGTGCCAGTAGTCGGGGGGGGACCTCTGGGGCCAACGTCCTGACTTTC.

The V gene is TRBV4-3, the J gene TRBJ2-7, with 7 bases lining up with TRBD2. The V segment lost 0 bases and the J segment 12 bases; nucleotides outside the gene matches: 11. The length of the CDR3 is 14 residues. Germline CDR1 LGHNA, CDR2 YSLEER. The chain's CDR3 is CASSQEVGREAPYF. The CDR3 DNA reads as TGCGCCAGCAGCCAAGAAGTAGGACGGGAGGCTCCGTACTTC.

This clone has just one count. The chain combines TRBV18 with TRBJ2-3; 11 bases agree with TRBD2. This CDR3 contains 15 residues. Germline V CDR1 and CDR2: KGHSH, LQKENI. Losses at the gene ends were 0 bases for V and 5 bases for J; bases not matched to a gene: 1. CDR3 loop: CASSPPTSGKDTQYF. The CDR3 DNA reads TGTGCCAGCTCACCACCGACTAGCGGGAAAGATACGCAGTATTTT.

The V and J genes are TRBV4-1 and TRBJ2-2; D possibly corresponds to TRBD2 (7 bases). The germline V gene has CDR1 MGHRA and CDR2 YSYEKL. V lost 2 bases to trimming and J lost 3 bases, with 10 bases between them. The CDR3 consists of 15 residues. The CDR3 bases are TGCGCCAGCAGCCAAAGGGGGGGTTACACCGGGGAGCTGTTTTTT. Protein product: CASSQRGGYTGELFF.

Turning to this clone: This sample includes further DNA sequences coding for the same CDR3. This sequence joins TRBV9 and TRBJ1-1, with D unclear. Trimming took 5 bases from V and 5 from J, leaving 13 bases between them. CDR3 length equals 13 residues. The germline gives CDR1 SGDLS, CDR2 YYNGEE. CDR3 DNA: TGTGCCAGCAGTGATGATCAGCGGACTGAAGCTTTCTTT. This gives the protein CASSDDQRTEAFF.

The chain links TRBV7-9 to TRBJ2-1, with D unclear. Germline CDR1 reads SEHNR; CDR2 reads FQNEAQ (reference sequence). There are 14 residues in the CDR3. V was shortened by 5 bases and J by 0 bases, with 8 bases between the two germline ends. The CDR3: CASSLESSYNEQFF. The CDR3 bases are TGTGCCAGCAGCCTCGAGAGCTCCTACAATGAGCAGTTCTTC.

The genes are TRBV11-2 and TRBJ2-3; 7 nucleotides match TRBD2. V gave up 4 bases and J gave up 3 bases; unmatched junction bases: 7. Germline CDR1 SGHAT, CDR2 FQNNGV. This CDR3 has 15 residues. The CDR3 reads CASSSGLGETDTQYF. CDR3 nucleotide sequence: TGTGCCAGCAGCTCCGGACTAGGGGAAACAGATACGCAGTATTTT.

The genes are TRBV7-8 and TRBJ1-2; 7 positions agree with TRBD1. Losses at the gene ends were 1 base for V and 4 bases for J; bases not matched to a gene: 3. The CDR3 has 14 residues. CDR1 is SGHVS and CDR2 is FQNEAQ in the germline V gene. The CDR3 loop reads CASSLGTGPYGYTF. For the CDR3, the DNA is TGTGCCAGCAGCTTAGGGACAGGTCCCTATGGCTACACCTTC.

Comment on this clone: Germline is not matched at one junction end, which may reflect a read error. Other DNA sequences in the sample encode the same CDR3. This rearrangement joins TRBV30 to TRBJ2-4, with 7 bases identical to TRBD1. Germline V lookup: CDR1 GTSNPN, CDR2 SVGIG (reference sequence). The CDR3 totals 12 residues. The CDR3 DNA reads as TGTGCCTGGAGTGTACACACAGGGGTGGTTCGCTTC. Translating gives CAWSVHTGVVRF.

The genes are TRBV5-1 and TRBJ2-7; D uncertain. CDR3 length: 11 residues. V was clipped by 5 bases and J by 4 bases, with 7 bases between them. CDR1 and CDR2 (germline): SGHRS, YFSETQ. The CDR3, as DNA: TGCGCCAGCAGAGAGTTATACGAGCAGTACTTC. Its protein product is CASRELYEQYF.

This sequence joins TRBV18 and TRBJ2-7; possibly TRBD1 for D (6 bases). Germline V gene data show CDR1 as KGHSH and CDR2 as LQKENI. Between the trimmed V and J ends, which lost 3 bases and 3 bases, there was a span of 9 bases. CDR3 length: 13 amino acids. The CDR3 sequence is CASSPGAVYEQYF. CDR3 nucleotides: TGTGCCAGCTCACCGGGGGCGGTCTACGAGCAGTACTTC. The whole variable domain, remainder taken from reference TRBV18 and TRBJ2-7, is NAGVMQNPRHLVRRRGQEARLRCSPMKGHSHVYWYRQLPEEGLKFMVYLQKENIIDESGMPKERFSAEFPKEGPSILRIQQVVRGDSAAYFCASSPGAVYEQYFGPGTRLTVT.

The sample holds one count of this clone. The gene calls are TRBV7-2 and TRBJ2-7; 9 bases are shared with TRBD1. J lost 3 bases, V lost 5 bases, and 5 bases had no gene match. The germline CDR1 and CDR2 sequences are SGHTA and FQGNSA. This CDR3 is built from 14 residues. CDR3 DNA sequence: TGTGCCAGCAGCCAAGACAGGGGGAGCTACGAGCAGTACTTC. It encodes CASSQDRGSYEQYF.

The chain recombines TRBV27 with TRBJ1-1, with a weak D call TRBD1 (6 bases). The CDR3 sequence is 13 residues long. The V gene's germline CDR1 is MNHEY and CDR2 SMNVEV (reference sequence). V lost 2 bases and J 6 bases, leaving 10 bases between the germline ends. CDR3 coding DNA: TGTGCCAGCAGTTTAAGGGGGAGCCCTGAAGCTTTCTTT. Residues: CASSLRGSPEAFF.

This clone was observed a few times. V is TRBV29-1 and J is TRBJ2-3; D might be TRBD2 (6 bases). V dropped 7 bases and J dropped 3 bases, with 17 bases sitting between them. Germline V CDR1 and CDR2: SQVTM, ANQGSEA. The CDR3 is made up of 14 amino acids. CDR3 sequence reads: CSAERAEGTDTQYF. The CDR3 nucleotides read TGCAGCGCGGAGAGGGCGGAGGGGACAGATACGCAGTATTTT.

CDR3 nucleotide sequence: TGTGCCAGCAGACAGACAGCTAACTATGGCTACACCTTC. Its translation is CASRQTANYGYTF. This rearrangement joins TRBV2 to TRBJ1-2; D may be TRBD1 (5 bases). The V end lost 6 bases, the J end lost 0 bases, and 8 bases lay between the germline ends. Germline CDR1 is SNHLY and CDR2 is FYNNEI. The CDR3 spans 13 residues.